This passage covers 30 T cell receptor beta chains from one sample sequenced in a study of cytomegalovirus exposure and HLA in healthy donors. 13 Jbeta primers and 60 Vbeta primers were used for the PCR. The assay was immunoSEQ multiplex PCR, and TCRdb's table has in-frame clones only and misses some. Of some 190,000 clones listed, about 87% are singletons. The sample consisted of PBMCs. Receptor source: a woman aged 18-29 years in good health and CMV-seronegative.

The chain's CDR3 is CASSQSGQDEKLFF. CDR3 bases: TGCGCCAGCAGCCAATCGGGACAGGATGAAAAACTGTTTTTT. V and J are TRBV4-1 and TRBJ1-4, with TRBD1 matching 8 bases. With 2 bases clipped from V and 6 bases from J, the junction kept 2 bases outside the gene matches. Germline loops: CDR1 MGHRA, CDR2 YSYEKL. The CDR3 sequence is 14 residues long.

This clone was seen once. The CDR3: CASSYFSADATGEQYF. The CDR3 DNA sequence: TGTGCCAGCAGTTACTTCTCGGCGGACGCTACAGGCGAGCAGTACTTC. The chain is built from TRBV6-6 and TRBJ2-7; a weak D match, TRBD1 (5 bases). The V end lost 1 base, the J end lost 6 bases, and 19 bases lay between the germline ends. CDR1 MNHNY and CDR2 SVGAGI come from the germline V gene (reference sequence). The CDR3 spans 16 residues.

V gene TRBV10-3 combines with J gene TRBJ1-3, with 9 bases aligning to TRBD1. Per germline, CDR1 ENHRY and CDR2 SYGVKD. V trimming: 6 bases; J trimming: 4 bases; junction bases outside the gene matches: 10. The CDR3 length is 16 residues. CDR3 sequence: CAISTAQGAPGNTIYF. CDR3 sequence (DNA): TGTGCCATCAGCACCGCACAGGGGGCGCCCGGAAACACCATATATTTT.

This rearrangement joins TRBV16 to TRBJ2-1; tentatively, D is TRBD1 (6 bases). The germline V and J ends were trimmed by 2 bases and 5 bases, with 10 bases remaining between them. The germline V gene has CDR1 KGHSY and CDR2 FQNENV. The CDR3 totals 14 residues. CDR3 residues: CASSQGTINNEQFF. Written as DNA, the CDR3 is TGTGCCAGCAGCCAAGGGACAATAAACAATGAGCAGTTCTTC.

The V gene is TRBV7-9, the J gene TRBJ1-2; possibly TRBD1 for D (5 bases). Germline V CDR1 and CDR2: SEHNR, FQNEAQ (reference sequence). Trimming took off 6 bases at V and 4 bases at J, with 12 bases between the two ends. The CDR3 sequence is 13 residues long. The CDR3 nucleotides read TGTGCCAGCAGTCTCGACAGCCTCTATGGCTACACCTTC. Protein: CASSLDSLYGYTF.

With respect to this clone: The sample has other DNA sequences that encode this CDR3 too. The chain is built from TRBV4-2 and TRBJ2-3; TRBD2 matches at 7 bases. Germline CDR1 is LGHNA and CDR2 is YNFKEQ. The CDR3 totals 16 residues. The ends lost 0 bases at V and 3 bases at J; junction bases unmatched: 6. For the CDR3, the DNA is TGTGCCAGCAGCCAAGATGGACCCGGGGGGACAGATACGCAGTATTTT. Translated, it gives CASSQDGPGGTDTQYF.

The chain is built from TRBV27 and TRBJ2-7; 7 bases match TRBD2. Losses at the gene ends were 5 bases for V and 6 bases for J; bases not matched to a gene: 10. This CDR3 comprises 14 residues. CDR1 and CDR2 from the germline V gene are MNHEY and SMNVEV (reference sequence). CDR3 protein: CASSTRREASEQYF. The CDR3 DNA reads as TGTGCCAGCAGTACCCGTCGGGAGGCTAGCGAGCAGTACTTC.

V and J are TRBV9 and TRBJ2-2, with 10 bases fitting TRBD2. This CDR3 region has 15 residues. Germline-derived CDR1 and CDR2 are SGDLS and YYNGEE. V shed 0 bases, J shed 6 bases, and the junction held 2 bases outside the gene matches. The CDR3 region is CASSVELAGPGELFF. The CDR3, as DNA: TGTGCCAGCAGCGTAGAACTAGCGGGACCCGGGGAGCTGTTTTTT.

The chain is built from TRBV9 and TRBJ2-1; TRBD2 aligns across 8 bases. The germline V gene encodes CDR1 SGDLS and CDR2 YYNGEE. The CDR3 contains 16 residues. Germline trimming cut 0 bases from V and 4 bases from J; bases unmatched to any gene: 6. The DNA of the CDR3 is TGTGCCAGCAGCGTAGAGGGCGGGAGGTATTACAATGAGCAGTTCTTC. It specifies CASSVEGGRYYNEQFF.

This clone was seen only once. The chain joins TRBV18 to TRBJ2-7; TRBD1 aligns across 7 bases. The CDR3 sequence is 12 residues long. The germline V gene has CDR1 KGHSH and CDR2 LQKENI. V dropped 5 bases and J dropped 7; count of bases not matched to a gene: 5. The CDR3 here is CASSSTGWEQYF. The CDR3 DNA is TGTGCCAGCTCATCGACAGGGTGGGAGCAGTACTTC. The full variable domain, rest sourced from reference TRBV18 and TRBJ2-7, is NAGVMQNPRHLVRRRGQEARLRCSPMKGHSHVYWYRQLPEEGLKFMVYLQKENIIDESGMPKERFSAEFPKEGPSILRIQQVVRGDSAAYFCASSSTGWEQYFGPGTRLTVT.

V usage is TRBV6-6 and J usage is TRBJ1-3, with 8 positions matching TRBD1. Germline V gives CDR1 MNHNY, CDR2 SVGAGI (reference sequence). The length of the CDR3 is 15 residues. V lost 8 bases and J lost 2; bases outside the gene matches: 8. CDR3 region: CASRKVQGAGNTIYF. The CDR3 DNA sequence: TGTGCCAGCCGCAAAGTACAGGGGGCTGGAAACACCATATATTTT.

CDR3 protein: CASSLAAGTIGYTF. For the CDR3, the DNA is TGCGCCAGCAGCTTGGCCGCGGGAACGATCGGCTACACCTTC. This chain links TRBV5-1 with TRBJ1-2; D unresolved. The V and J ends lost 0 bases and 8 bases respectively, with 14 bases between them. The CDR3 is made up of 14 amino acids. CDR1 is SGHRS and CDR2 is YFSETQ in the germline V gene.

As DNA, the CDR3 is TGCGCCAGCAGCCAAGAGCAGGGGGCCACCTACGAGCAGTACTTC. Translating it yields CASSQEQGATYEQYF. The J gene is TRBJ2-7, the V gene TRBV4-3, with 8 positions matching TRBD1. Per germline, CDR1 LGHNA and CDR2 YSLEER. The V gene end was trimmed by 0 bases and the J gene end by 2 bases; junction bases not matched to a gene: 3. This CDR3 has 15 residues.

The gene calls are TRBV6-1 and TRBJ2-7; D perhaps matches TRBD2 (6 bases). Germline CDR1 MNHNS, CDR2 SASEGT. The CDR3 is made up of 15 amino acids. V was shortened by 6 bases and J by 0 bases, with 15 bases between the two germline ends. CDR3 amino acids: CASRSLWDFSYEQYF. CDR3 nucleotide sequence: TGTGCCAGCAGGAGCTTATGGGACTTCTCCTACGAGCAGTACTTC.

The chain uses TRBV6-5 and TRBJ2-7; 8 bases match TRBD1. The CDR3 spans 14 residues. From germline, CDR1 is MNHEY and CDR2 SVGAGI. V trimming: 7 bases; J trimming: 7 bases; junction bases outside the gene matches: 12. CDR3 sequence reads: CASTLTQGAGEQYF. For the CDR3, the DNA is TGTGCCAGCACCCTCACCCAGGGGGCGGGGGAGCAGTACTTC.

This CDR3 is CASSLGGSWNEQFF. The CDR3, as DNA: TGTGCCAGCAGCTTAGGGGGCTCCTGGAATGAGCAGTTCTTC. V usage is TRBV11-3 and J usage is TRBJ2-1, with D maybe TRBD1 (5 bases). Germline V CDR1 and CDR2: SGHNT, YENEEA. The length of the CDR3 is 14 residues. V lost 1 base and J lost 7, with 11 bases in between.

The V call is TRBV7-2, the J call TRBJ2-1; D might be TRBD2 (6 bases). The V end was cut by 5 bases, the J end by 2 bases, with 22 bases between. The CDR3 has 18 residues. CDR1 and CDR2 (germline): SGHTA, FQGNSA. For the CDR3, the DNA is TGTGCCAGCAGCCCCGTACAGACCGGACTAATCCCCTACAATGAGCAGTTCTTC. Translating gives CASSPVQTGLIPYNEQFF.

This clone was seen more than once but under ten times. The V and J genes are TRBV7-9 and TRBJ2-7; 10 bases are a match to TRBD1. CDR3 length: 13 residues. Looked up from germline, CDR1 is SEHNR and CDR2 is FQNEAQ (reference sequence). Trimming took 5 bases from V and 3 from J; bases not matched to a gene: 1. The CDR3, as DNA: TGTGCCAGCAGCAGGGACAGGGGCTACGAGCAGTACTTC. Translating it yields CASSRDRGYEQYF.

This chain joins TRBV2 and TRBJ1-5; 8 bases fit TRBD1. After removal of 8 bases from V and 4 bases from J, the junction contained 7 bases not matched to a gene. The CDR3 is made up of 14 amino acids. Germline CDR1 SNHLY, CDR2 FYNNEI. This CDR3 reads CASEKQGGNQPQHF. The CDR3 DNA reads TGTGCCAGCGAAAAACAGGGGGGGAATCAGCCCCAGCATTTT.

The chain links TRBV5-1 to TRBJ2-7; a possible D gene is TRBD1 (5 bases). CDR3 length equals 14 residues. Germline CDR1 and CDR2: SGHRS and YFSETQ. Trimming left V 1 base short and J 1 base short, with 9 bases between. The CDR3 here is CASSLRQGSYEQYF. Written as DNA, the CDR3 is TGCGCCAGCAGCTTGAGGCAGGGTTCCTACGAGCAGTACTTC. Combining the CDR3 with reference TRBV5-1 and TRBJ2-7 gives the whole variable domain KAGVTQTPRYLIKTRGQQVTLSCSPISGHRSVSWYQQTPGQGLQFLFEYFSETQRNKGNFPGRFSGRQFSNSRSEMNVSTLELGDSALYLCASSLRQGSYEQYFGPGTRLTVT.

CDR3 bases: TGTGCCAGTAGTCCCTGGGCTAGCGGGAGCACAGATACGCAGTATTTT. Amino acid sequence: CASSPWASGSTDTQYF. The chain joins TRBV19 to TRBJ2-3, with TRBD2 matching 8 bases. The CDR3 runs 16 residues. Trimming removed 5 bases from V and 0 bases from J; junction bases left unmatched: 7. Per germline, CDR1 LNHDA and CDR2 SQIVND (reference sequence).

V gene TRBV7-2 combines with J gene TRBJ1-4; D not resolved. Trimming pared 0 bases from V and 0 bases from J, leaving 5 bases between. CDR3 length: 15 amino acids. Germline-derived CDR1 and CDR2 are SGHTA and FQGNSA. CDR3 sequence reads: CASSLAPATNEKLFF. CDR3 DNA: TGTGCCAGCAGCTTAGCCCCCGCAACTAATGAAAAACTGTTTTTT.

The V gene is TRBV7-2, the J gene TRBJ2-2, with D possibly being TRBD2 (6 bases). The V and J ends lost 1 base and 7 bases respectively, with 10 bases between them. Germline CDR1 is SGHTA and CDR2 is FQGNSA. The CDR3 totals 14 residues. CDR3 loop: CASSLGAEGGELFF. The CDR3 DNA reads as TGTGCCAGCAGCTTAGGGGCGGAGGGCGGGGAGCTGTTTTTT.

The chain is built from TRBV6-5 and TRBJ1-1; tentative D call: TRBD1 (6 bases). In germline, CDR1 is MNHEY, CDR2 SVGAGI. The CDR3 sequence is 16 residues long. V lost 4 bases, J lost 2 bases, and 17 bases lay in between. CDR3 coding DNA: TGTGCCAGCAGTTCAGTGCGGGGGCCGGGAAACACTGAAGCTTTCTTT. It is translated as CASSSVRGPGNTEAFF.

The chain carries TRBV7-2 and TRBJ2-1; D perhaps matches TRBD2 (6 bases). V was trimmed by 5 bases and J by 6 bases, leaving 11 bases between them. Germline V gene sequence: CDR1 SGHTA, CDR2 FQGNSA. CDR3 length equals 13 residues. The CDR3 sequence is CASSTWDFNEQFF. The DNA of the CDR3 is TGTGCCAGCAGCACTTGGGACTTCAATGAGCAGTTCTTC. Full variable domain (rest looked up from reference TRBV7-2 and TRBJ2-1): GAGVSQSPSNKVTEKGKDVELRCDPISGHTALYWYRQSLGQGLEFLIYFQGNSAPDKSGLPSDRFSAERTGGSVSTLTIQRTQQEDSAVYLCASSTWDFNEQFFGPGTRLTVL.

The V and J genes are TRBV27 and TRBJ1-6, with D hard to call. Per the germline V gene, CDR1 is MNHEY and CDR2 is SMNVEV (reference sequence). With 5 bases removed from V and 0 bases from J, the gap between germline ends came to 8 bases. CDR3 length: 15 amino acids. CDR3 residues: CASSPRGSYNSPLHF. The CDR3 DNA reads as TGTGCCAGCAGTCCTCGGGGCTCCTATAATTCACCCCTCCACTTT.

A remark on this clone: The junction departs from germline at one end; a sequencing error may be responsible. The chain links TRBV7-9 to TRBJ2-3; 8 nucleotides agree with TRBD1. Germline assignment: CDR1 SEHNR and CDR2 FQNEAQ (reference sequence). This CDR3 contains 17 residues. The CDR3 region is CSSSLALMTGVTDTQYF. The CDR3 coding sequence is TGTTCCAGCAGCTTAGCGTTGATGACAGGGGTGACAGATACGCAGTATTTT.

This sequence joins TRBV4-3 and TRBJ1-2; 12 bases agree with TRBD1. The CDR3 is 18 residues long. Germline lookup yields CDR1 LGHNA and CDR2 YSLEER. Trimming at V came to 0 bases and at J to 3 bases, leaving 8 bases not matched to a gene. In DNA form, the CDR3 reads TGCGCCAGCAGCCAAGATCGGGACAGGGGGCCTCTCTACTATGGCTACACCTTC. Translated, it gives CASSQDRDRGPLYYGYTF.

Only a few counts were recorded for this clone. This chain joins TRBV12-5 and TRBJ1-4; D is unclear. The CDR3 is 10 amino acids. CDR1 is LGHNT and CDR2 is FRNRAP in the germline V gene. This CDR3 reads CALVPEKLFF. The CDR3 nucleotides are TGTGCCCTCGTTCCGGAAAAACTGTTTTTT.

V and J are TRBV5-1 and TRBJ1-1; 9 nucleotides match TRBD1. After removal of 6 bases from V and 1 base from J, the junction contained 10 bases not matched to a gene. The CDR3 totals 16 residues. Germline V lookup: CDR1 SGHRS, CDR2 YFSETQ. The CDR3 region has the DNA TGCGCCAGCAATCCCTATGGACAGGGGCCGAACACTGAAGCTTTCTTT. Its protein product is CASNPYGQGPNTEAFF.